The clone carrying this TCR beta chain was picked up one time. Its specificity is not known. These data belong to a study of cytomegalovirus exposure and HLA in healthy donors. Trimming took off 5 bases at V and 2 bases at J, with 15 bases between the two ends. In germline, CDR1 is MDHEN, CDR2 SYDVKM. CDR3 size: 15 residues. Donors in the study were healthy people who gave bone marrow. 60 Vbeta and 13 Jbeta primers were used in PCR. Here immunoSEQ multiplex PCR was the method, and the copy in TCRdb shows in-frame clones only, minus some. The sample records roughly 36,000 clones, 80% being singletons. Points from the study as a whole: Rarity characterized most TCR sequences, yet some public TCRs appeared in many donors. HLA-A and HLA-B allele assignments for most subjects were reportedly predicted accurately using TCR beta sequences. V segments that were indistinguishable, TRBV6-2 and TRBV6-3 among them, were omitted from analysis.

The sequence was obtained from a male donor in good health and CMV-seronegative. The sample consisted of PBMCs. The chain links TRBV28 to TRBJ1-2, with D possibly TRBD1 on 6 matching bases. CDR3 sequence reads: CASSLGWTANYGYTF. The CDR3 region has the DNA TGTGCCAGCAGTCTGGGGTGGACAGCGAACTATGGCTACACCTTC.